This T cell receptor beta chain was found in a study of OX40 agonist ivuxolimab in advanced cancers. Across the whole study: Each dose-escalation patient presented with hepatocellular carcinoma, melanoma, renal cell or head and neck cancer.

V shed 1 base and J shed 0 bases, with 3 bases lying between them. Germline V gives CDR1 SGHNT, CDR2 YENEEA. The CDR3 has 13 residues. The study, taken as a whole, reports: In CD8+ T cells, expanded clones were on average more numerous than in CD4+. Normalized expansion of T-cell clones was also low for some nonresponders. Among the lowest levels of clonal expansion were found in partial responders at 0.1-3.0 mg/kg.

The method was immunoSEQ multiplex PCR; TCRdb's version includes in-frame clones alone and lacks a portion of them. The sample contains about 80,000 clones, around nine tenths of which appear only once. Concerning this clone: Its antigen is not identified.

The chain recombines TRBV11-3 with TRBJ2-5; no firm D call. The sequencing used CD4+ or CD8+ T cells sorted from blood, collected in a trial of the OX40 agonist ivuxolimab. This receptor was obtained from an adult with an advanced solid tumor such as melanoma, head and neck, liver or kidney cancer. The CDR3 region has the DNA TGTGCCAGCAGCTTAGTGTACCAAGAGACCCAGTACTTC. Amino acid sequence: CASSLVYQETQYF.